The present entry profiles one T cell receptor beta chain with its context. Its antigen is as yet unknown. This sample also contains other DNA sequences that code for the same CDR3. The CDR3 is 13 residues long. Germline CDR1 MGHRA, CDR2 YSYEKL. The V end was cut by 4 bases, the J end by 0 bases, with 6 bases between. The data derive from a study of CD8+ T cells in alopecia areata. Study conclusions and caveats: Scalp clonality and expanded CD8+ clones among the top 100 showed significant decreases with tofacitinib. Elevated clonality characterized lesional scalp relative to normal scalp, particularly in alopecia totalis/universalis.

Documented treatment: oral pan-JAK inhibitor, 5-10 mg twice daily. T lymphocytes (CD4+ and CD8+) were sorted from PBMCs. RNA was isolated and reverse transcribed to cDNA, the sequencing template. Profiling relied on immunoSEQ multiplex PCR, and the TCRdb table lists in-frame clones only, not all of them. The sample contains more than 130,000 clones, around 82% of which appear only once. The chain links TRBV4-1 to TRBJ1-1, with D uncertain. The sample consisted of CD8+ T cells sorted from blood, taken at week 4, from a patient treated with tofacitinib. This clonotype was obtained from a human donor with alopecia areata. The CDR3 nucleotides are TGCGCCAGCAGCCTACGACTGAACACTGAAGCTTTCTTT. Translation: CASSLRLNTEAFF.